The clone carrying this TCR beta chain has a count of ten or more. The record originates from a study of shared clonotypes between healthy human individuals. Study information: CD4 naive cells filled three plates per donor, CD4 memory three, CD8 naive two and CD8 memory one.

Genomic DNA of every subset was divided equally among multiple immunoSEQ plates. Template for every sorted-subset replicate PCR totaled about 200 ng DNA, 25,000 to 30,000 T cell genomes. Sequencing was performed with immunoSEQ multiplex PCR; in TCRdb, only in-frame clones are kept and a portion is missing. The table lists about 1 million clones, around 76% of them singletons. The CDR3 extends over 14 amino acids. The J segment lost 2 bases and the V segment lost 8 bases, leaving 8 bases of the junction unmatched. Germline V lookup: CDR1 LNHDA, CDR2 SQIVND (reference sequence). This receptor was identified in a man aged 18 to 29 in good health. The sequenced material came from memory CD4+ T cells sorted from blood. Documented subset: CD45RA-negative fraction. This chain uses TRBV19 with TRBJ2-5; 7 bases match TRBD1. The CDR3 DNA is TGTGCCAGTGGATATGGCAGGGGGCAAGAGACCCAGTACTTC. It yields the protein CASGYGRGQETQYF.